This T cell receptor beta chain comes out of a study of blood T cell repertoires in COVID-19. Whole-study context: Spain, Italy and the United States supplied samples that represented acute and convalescent COVID-19. Sources were T cells, B-cell-depleted T cells, or PBMCs; the material itself was cDNA or gDNA.

Original handling: By means of reference gene primer amplification, nucleated cell counts were estimated. Here immunoSEQ multiplex PCR was the method, and the copy in TCRdb shows in-frame clones only, minus some. V and J calls and clone size come straight from that table; D and trimming were deduced from the DNA. Of fewer than 200,000 clones listed, about four fifths are singletons. Germline assignment: CDR1 MNHNY and CDR2 SVGAGI (reference sequence). The CDR3 is 15 residues long. V gave up 6 bases and J gave up 6 bases; unmatched junction bases: 7. Patients at the Seattle site were enrolled during active infection and followed longitudinally.

This chain connects TRBV6-6 to TRBJ1-6; TRBD1 aligns across 8 bases. The clonotype originates from a woman between 65 and 79 years old with COVID-19, enrolled during active disease. The source material was peripheral blood. The DNA of the CDR3 is TGTGCCAGCAGGCAGGGACAGGAGAGTAATTCACCCCTCCACTTT. It translates to CASRQGQESNSPLHF.